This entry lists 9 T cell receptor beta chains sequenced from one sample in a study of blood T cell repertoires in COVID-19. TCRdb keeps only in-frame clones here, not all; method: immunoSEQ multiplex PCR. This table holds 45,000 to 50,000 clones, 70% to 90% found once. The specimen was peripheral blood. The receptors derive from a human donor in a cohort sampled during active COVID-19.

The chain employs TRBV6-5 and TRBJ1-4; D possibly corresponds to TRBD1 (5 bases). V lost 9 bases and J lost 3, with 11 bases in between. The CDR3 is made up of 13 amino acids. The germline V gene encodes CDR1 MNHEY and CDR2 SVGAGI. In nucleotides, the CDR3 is TGTGCCAGTAGCAGGGCGGCTAATGAAAAACTGTTTTTT. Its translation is CASSRAANEKLFF.

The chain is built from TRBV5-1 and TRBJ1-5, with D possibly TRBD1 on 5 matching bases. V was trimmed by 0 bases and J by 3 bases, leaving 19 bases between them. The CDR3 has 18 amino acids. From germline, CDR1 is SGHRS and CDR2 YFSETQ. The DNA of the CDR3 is TGCGCCAGCAGCTTGGAGGTTTGGGTCAGGGCCAACAATCAGCCCCAGCATTTT. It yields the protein CASSLEVWVRANNQPQHF.

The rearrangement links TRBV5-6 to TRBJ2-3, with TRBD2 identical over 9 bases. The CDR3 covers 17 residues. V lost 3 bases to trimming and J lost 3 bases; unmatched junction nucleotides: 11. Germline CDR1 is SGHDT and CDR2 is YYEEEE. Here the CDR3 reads CASSYYTGTSRTDTQYF. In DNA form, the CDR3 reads TGTGCCAGCAGCTACTACACCGGGACTAGCAGGACAGATACGCAGTATTTT.

Here the CDR3 DNA reads TGTGCCAGCAGCGTAGTGCGGGGGGGCGTAGAGACCCAGTACTTC. The encoded protein is CASSVVRGGVETQYF. The V gene is TRBV9, the J gene TRBJ2-5; 9 bases agree with TRBD2. There are 15 residues in the CDR3. Germline V gene data show CDR1 as SGDLS and CDR2 as YYNGEE. V trimming: 0 bases; J trimming: 4 bases; junction bases outside the gene matches: 4.

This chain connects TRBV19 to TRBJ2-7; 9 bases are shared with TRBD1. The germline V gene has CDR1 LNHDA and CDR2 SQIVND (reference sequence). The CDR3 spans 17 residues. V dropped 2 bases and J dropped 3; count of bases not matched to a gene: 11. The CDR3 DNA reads TGTGCCAGTAGTATACGTCTTGGAGGGACAGGGCACTACGAGCAGTACTTC. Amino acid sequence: CASSIRLGGTGHYEQYF.

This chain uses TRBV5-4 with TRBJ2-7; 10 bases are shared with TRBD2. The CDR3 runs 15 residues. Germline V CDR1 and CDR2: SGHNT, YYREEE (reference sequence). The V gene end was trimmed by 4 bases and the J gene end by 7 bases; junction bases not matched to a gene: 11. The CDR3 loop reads CASSNVAGGPREQYF. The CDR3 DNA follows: TGTGCCAGCAGCAACGTAGCGGGGGGCCCTAGGGAGCAGTACTTC.

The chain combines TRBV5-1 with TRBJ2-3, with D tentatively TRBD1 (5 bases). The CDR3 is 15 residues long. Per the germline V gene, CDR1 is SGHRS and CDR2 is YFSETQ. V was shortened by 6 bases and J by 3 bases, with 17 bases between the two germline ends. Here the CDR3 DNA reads TGCGCCAGCAAAGGGCGTGGGGCGCTAACAGATACGCAGTATTTT. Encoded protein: CASKGRGALTDTQYF.

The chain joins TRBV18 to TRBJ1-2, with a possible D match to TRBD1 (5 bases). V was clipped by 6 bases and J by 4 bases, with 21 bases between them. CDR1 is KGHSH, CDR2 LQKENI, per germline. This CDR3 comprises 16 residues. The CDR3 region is CASSPSDAGRAYGYTF. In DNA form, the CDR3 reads TGTGCCAGCTCCCCGAGTGATGCAGGGAGGGCCTATGGCTACACCTTC. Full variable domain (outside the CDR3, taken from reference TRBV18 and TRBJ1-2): NAGVMQNPRHLVRRRGQEARLRCSPMKGHSHVYWYRQLPEEGLKFMVYLQKENIIDESGMPKERFSAEFPKEGPSILRIQQVVRGDSAAYFCASSPSDAGRAYGYTFGSGTRLTVV.

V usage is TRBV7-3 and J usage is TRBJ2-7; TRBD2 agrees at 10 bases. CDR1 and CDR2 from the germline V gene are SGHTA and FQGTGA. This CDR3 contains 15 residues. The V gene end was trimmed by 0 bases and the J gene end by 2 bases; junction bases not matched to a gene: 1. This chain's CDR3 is CASSLTTSGPYEQYF. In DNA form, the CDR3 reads TGTGCCAGCAGCTTAACGACTAGCGGGCCCTACGAGCAGTACTTC.